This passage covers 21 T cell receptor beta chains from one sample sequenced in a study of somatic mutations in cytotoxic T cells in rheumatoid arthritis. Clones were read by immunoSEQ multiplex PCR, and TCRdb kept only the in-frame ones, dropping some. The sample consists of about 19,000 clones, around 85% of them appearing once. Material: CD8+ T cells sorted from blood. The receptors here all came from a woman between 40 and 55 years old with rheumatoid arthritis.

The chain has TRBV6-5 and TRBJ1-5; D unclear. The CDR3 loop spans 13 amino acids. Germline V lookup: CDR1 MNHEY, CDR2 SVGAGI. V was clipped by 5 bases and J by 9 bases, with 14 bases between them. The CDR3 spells CASSEAGVRPQHF. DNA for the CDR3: TGTGCCAGCAGTGAAGCGGGAGTTCGGCCCCAGCATTTT.

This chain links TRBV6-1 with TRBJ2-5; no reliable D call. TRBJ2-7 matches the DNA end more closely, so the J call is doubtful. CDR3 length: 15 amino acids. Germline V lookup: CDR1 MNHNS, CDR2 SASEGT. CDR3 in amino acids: CASSEGLSPNYEQYF. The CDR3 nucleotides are TGTGCCAGCAGTGAAGGGCTGTCCCCTAACTACGAGCAGTACTTC.

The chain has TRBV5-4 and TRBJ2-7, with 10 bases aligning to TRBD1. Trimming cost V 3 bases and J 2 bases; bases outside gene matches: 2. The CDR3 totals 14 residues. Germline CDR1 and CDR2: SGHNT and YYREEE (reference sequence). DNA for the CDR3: TGTGCCAGCAGCTCGACAGGGGGCCCCTACGAGCAGTACTTC. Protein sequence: CASSSTGGPYEQYF.

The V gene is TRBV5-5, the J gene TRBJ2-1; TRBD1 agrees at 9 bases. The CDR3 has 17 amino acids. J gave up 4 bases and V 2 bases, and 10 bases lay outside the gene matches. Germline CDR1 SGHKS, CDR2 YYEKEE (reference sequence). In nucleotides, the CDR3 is TGTGCCAGCAGCTTAGTCAATCCTGGGACAGGGTACAATGAGCAGTTCTTC. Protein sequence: CASSLVNPGTGYNEQFF. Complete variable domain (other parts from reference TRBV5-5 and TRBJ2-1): DAGVTQSPTHLIKTRGQQVTLRCSPISGHKSVSWYQQVLGQGPQFIFQYYEKEERGRGNFPDRFSARQFPNYSSELNVNALLLGDSALYLCASSLVNPGTGYNEQFFGPGTRLTVL.

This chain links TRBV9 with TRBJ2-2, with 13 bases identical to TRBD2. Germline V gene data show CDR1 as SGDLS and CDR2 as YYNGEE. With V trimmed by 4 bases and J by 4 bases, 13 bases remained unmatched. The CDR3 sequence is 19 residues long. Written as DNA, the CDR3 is TGTGCCAGCAGCCGCGGGACTAGCGGGATCCATGACCTCACCGGGGAGCTGTTTTTT. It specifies CASSRGTSGIHDLTGELFF.

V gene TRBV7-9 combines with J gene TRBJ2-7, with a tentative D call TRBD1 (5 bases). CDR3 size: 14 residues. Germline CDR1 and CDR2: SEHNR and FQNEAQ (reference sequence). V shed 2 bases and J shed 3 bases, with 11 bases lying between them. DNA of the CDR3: TGTGCCAGCAGCTTAACAGGCTCATACTACGAGCAGTACTTC. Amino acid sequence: CASSLTGSYYEQYF.

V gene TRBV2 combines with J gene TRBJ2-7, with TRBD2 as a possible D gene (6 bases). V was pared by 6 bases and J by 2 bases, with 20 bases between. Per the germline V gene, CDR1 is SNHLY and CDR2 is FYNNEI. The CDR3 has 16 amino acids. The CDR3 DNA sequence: TGTGCCAGCAGCGTACCGGACACCACTAGCCCCTACGAGCAGTACTTC. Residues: CASSVPDTTSPYEQYF.

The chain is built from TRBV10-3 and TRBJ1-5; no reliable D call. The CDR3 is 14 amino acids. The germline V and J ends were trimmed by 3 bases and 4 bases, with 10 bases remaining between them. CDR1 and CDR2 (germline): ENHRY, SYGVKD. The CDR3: CAISEPGSNQPQHF. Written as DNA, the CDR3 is TGTGCCATCAGTGAACCTGGGAGTAATCAGCCCCAGCATTTT.

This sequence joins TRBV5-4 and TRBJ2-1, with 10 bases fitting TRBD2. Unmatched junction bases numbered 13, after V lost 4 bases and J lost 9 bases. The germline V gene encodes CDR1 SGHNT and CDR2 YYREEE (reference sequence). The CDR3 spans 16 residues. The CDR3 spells CASSLGTSGIGGEQFF. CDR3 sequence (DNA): TGTGCCAGCAGCCTAGGAACTAGCGGGATCGGAGGTGAGCAGTTCTTC.

The CDR3 DNA reads as TGTGCCAGTAGTATTGGCTCCCCCGCCTACGAGCAGTACTTC. Translating it yields CASSIGSPAYEQYF. This rearrangement joins TRBV19 to TRBJ2-7, with D hard to call. V was shortened by 3 bases and J by 2 bases, with 11 bases between the two germline ends. Per germline, CDR1 LNHDA and CDR2 SQIVND (reference sequence). The CDR3 runs 14 residues. The full variable domain, rest sourced from reference TRBV19 and TRBJ2-7, is DGGITQSPKYLFRKEGQNVTLSCEQNLNHDAMYWYRQDPGQGLRLIYYSQIVNDFQKGDIAEGYSVSREKKESFPLTVTSAQKNPTAFYLCASSIGSPAYEQYFGPGTRLTVT.

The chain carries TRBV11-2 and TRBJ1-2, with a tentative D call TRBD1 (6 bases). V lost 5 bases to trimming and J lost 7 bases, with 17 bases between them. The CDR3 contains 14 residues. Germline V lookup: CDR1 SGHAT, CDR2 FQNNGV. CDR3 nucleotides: TGTGCCAGCAGCGAAGGGAGGGGGTCGGTTGGCTACACCTTC. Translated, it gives CASSEGRGSVGYTF.

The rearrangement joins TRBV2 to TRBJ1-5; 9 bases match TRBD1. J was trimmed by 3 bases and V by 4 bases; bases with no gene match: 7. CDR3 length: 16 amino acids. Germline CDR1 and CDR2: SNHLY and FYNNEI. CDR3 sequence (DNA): TGTGCCAGCAGTGTAGGGGGACAGGGCCCCAATCAGCCCCAGCATTTT. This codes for CASSVGGQGPNQPQHF. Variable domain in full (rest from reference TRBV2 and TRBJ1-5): EPEVTQTPSHQVTQMGQEVILRCVPISNHLYFYWYRQILGQKVEFLVSFYNNEISEKSEIFDDQFSVERPDGSNFTLKIRSTKLEDSAMYFCASSVGGQGPNQPQHFGDGTRLSIL.

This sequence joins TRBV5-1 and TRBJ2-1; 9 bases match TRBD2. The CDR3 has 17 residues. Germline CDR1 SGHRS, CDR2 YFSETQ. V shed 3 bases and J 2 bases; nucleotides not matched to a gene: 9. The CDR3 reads CASSSPLAGAAYNEQFF. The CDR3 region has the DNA TGCGCCAGCAGCTCCCCCTTAGCGGGAGCGGCCTACAATGAGCAGTTCTTC.

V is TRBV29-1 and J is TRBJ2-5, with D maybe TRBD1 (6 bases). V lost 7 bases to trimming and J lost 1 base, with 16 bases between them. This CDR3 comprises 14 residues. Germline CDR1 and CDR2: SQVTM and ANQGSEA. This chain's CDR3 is CSDHDDRSQETQYF. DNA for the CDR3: TGCAGCGATCACGACGACAGGTCCCAAGAGACCCAGTACTTC.

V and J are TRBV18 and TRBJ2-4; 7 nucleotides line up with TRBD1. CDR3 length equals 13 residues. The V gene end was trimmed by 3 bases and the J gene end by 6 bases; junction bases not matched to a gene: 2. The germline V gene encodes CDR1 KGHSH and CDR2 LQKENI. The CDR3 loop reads CASSPGTVNIQYF. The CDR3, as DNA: TGTGCCAGCTCACCGGGGACAGTAAACATTCAGTACTTC.

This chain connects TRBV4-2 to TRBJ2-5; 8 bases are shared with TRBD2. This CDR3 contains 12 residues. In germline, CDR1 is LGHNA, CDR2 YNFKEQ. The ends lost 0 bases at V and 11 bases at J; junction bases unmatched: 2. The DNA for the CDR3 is TGTGCCAGCAGCCAAGAAGCGGGGGAGCAGTACTTC. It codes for CASSQEAGEQYF.

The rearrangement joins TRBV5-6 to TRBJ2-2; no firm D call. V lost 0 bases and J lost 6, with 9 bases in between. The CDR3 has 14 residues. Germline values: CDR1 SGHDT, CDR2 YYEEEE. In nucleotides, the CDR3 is TGTGCCAGCAGCTTGGGGAGTAGCTCCGGGGAGCTGTTTTTT. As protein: CASSLGSSSGELFF.

CDR3 protein: CASSFSGGTGELFF. CDR3 nucleotides: TGTGCCAGCAGTTTTAGCGGGGGCACCGGGGAGCTGTTTTTT. The V call is TRBV2, the J call TRBJ2-2, with TRBD2 matching 9 bases. J lost 4 bases, V lost 5 bases, and 2 bases had no gene match. The germline CDR1 and CDR2 sequences are SNHLY and FYNNEI. This CDR3 contains 14 residues.

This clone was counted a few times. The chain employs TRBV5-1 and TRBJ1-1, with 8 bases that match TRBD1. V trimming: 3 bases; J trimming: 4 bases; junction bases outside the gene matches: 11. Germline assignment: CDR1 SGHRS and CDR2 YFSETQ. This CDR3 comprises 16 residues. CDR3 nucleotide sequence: TGCGCCAGCAGCTCCGCGCCGGGACAGGCTCTCACTGAAGCTTTCTTT. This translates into CASSSAPGQALTEAFF.

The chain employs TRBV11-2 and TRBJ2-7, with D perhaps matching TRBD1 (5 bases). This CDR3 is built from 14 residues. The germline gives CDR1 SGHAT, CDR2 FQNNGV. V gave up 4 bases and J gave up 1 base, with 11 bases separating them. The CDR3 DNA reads TGTGCCAGCAGCTCCCCGAACAGGTCCTACGAGCAGTACTTC. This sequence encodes CASSSPNRSYEQYF.

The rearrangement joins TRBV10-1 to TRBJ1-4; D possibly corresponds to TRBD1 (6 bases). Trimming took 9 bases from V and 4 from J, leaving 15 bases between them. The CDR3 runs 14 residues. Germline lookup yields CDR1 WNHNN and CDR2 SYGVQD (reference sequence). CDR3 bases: TGCGCCAGACCTTGGACAGACCTTAATGAAAAACTGTTTTTT. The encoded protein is CARPWTDLNEKLFF.